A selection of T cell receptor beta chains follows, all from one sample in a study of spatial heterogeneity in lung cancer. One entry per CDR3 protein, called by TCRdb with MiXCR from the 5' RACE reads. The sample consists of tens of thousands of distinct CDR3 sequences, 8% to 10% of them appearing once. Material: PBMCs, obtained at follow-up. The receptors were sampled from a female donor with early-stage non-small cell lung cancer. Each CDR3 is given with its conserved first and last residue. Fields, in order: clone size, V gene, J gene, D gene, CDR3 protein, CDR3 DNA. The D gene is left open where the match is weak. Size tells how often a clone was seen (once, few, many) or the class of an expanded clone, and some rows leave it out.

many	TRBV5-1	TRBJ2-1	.	CASSLSPRIYEQFF	TGCGCCAGCAGCTTGTCCCCCCGGATCTATGAGCAGTTCTTC
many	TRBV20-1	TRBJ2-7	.	CSARAPQQVNYEQYF	TGCAGTGCTAGAGCCCCTCAACAGGTAAACTACGAGCAGTACTTC
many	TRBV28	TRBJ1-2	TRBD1	CASSQDREGYTF	TGTGCCAGCAGCCAGGACAGGGAAGGCTACACCTTC
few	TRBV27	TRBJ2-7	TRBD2	CASNPGLAGSEQYF	TGTGCCAGCAACCCGGGACTAGCGGGATCTGAGCAGTACTTC
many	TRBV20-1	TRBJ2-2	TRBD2	CSASPPGLAGDTGELFF	TGCAGTGCTAGCCCCCCGGGACTAGCGGGAGACACCGGGGAGCTGTTTTTT
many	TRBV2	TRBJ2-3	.	CASNNPFTDTQYF	TGTGCCAGCAATAATCCCTTTACAGATACGCAGTATTTT
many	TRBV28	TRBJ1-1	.	CASRWGAGRAFF	TGTGCCAGCAGGTGGGGGGCGGGGAGAGCTTTCTTT
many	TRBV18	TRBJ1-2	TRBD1	CASSPSIRQGVDGYTF	TGTGCCAGCTCACCCTCGATCCGACAGGGGGTTGATGGCTACACCTTC
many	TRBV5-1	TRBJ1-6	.	CASSPRADYNSGLHF	TGCGCCAGCAGCCCAAGGGCGGACTATAATTCTGGGCTCCACTTT
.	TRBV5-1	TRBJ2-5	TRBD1	CASRPLGTGQETQYF	TGCGCCAGCAGGCCACTCGGGACAGGCCAAGAGACCCAGTACTTC
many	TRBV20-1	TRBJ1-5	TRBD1	CSARVGQGSNQPQHF	TGCAGTGCTAGAGTGGGACAGGGAAGCAATCAGCCCCAGCATTTT
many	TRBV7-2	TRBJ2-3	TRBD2	CASSVGLVTDTQYF	TGTGCCAGCAGCGTTGGACTAGTGACAGATACGCAGTATTTT
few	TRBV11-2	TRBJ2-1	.	CASSWAGLIFSSYNEQFF	TGTGCCAGCAGCTGGGCCGGGCTAATTTTTAGCTCCTACAATGAGCAGTTCTTC
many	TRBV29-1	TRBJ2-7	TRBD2	CSVGRIAGGPHEQYF	TGCAGCGTCGGAAGAATAGCGGGAGGCCCCCATGAGCAGTACTTC
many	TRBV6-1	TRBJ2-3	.	CASSDRFAGPQYF	TGTGCCAGCAGCGACCGTTTCGCTGGGCCGCAGTATTTT
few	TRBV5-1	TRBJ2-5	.	CASEYQETQYF	TGCGCCAGCGAGTACCAAGAGACCCAGTACTTC
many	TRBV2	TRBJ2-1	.	CASQQGSYNEQFF	TGTGCCAGCCAGCAGGGATCCTACAATGAGCAGTTCTTC
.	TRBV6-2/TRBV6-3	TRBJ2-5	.	CASSPTSTRGETQYF	TGTGCCAGCAGCCCTACTAGCACGAGGGGAGAGACCCAGTACTTC
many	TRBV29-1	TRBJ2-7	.	CSATDSPSYEQYF	TGCAGCGCGACGGACAGCCCGTCCTACGAGCAGTACTTC
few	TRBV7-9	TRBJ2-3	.	CASSNRVGRGTDTQYF	TGTGCCAGCAGCAACAGGGTTGGGAGGGGGACAGATACGCAGTATTTT
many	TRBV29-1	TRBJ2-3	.	CSAWDSTGLRFPDTQYF	TGCAGCGCTTGGGACTCCACAGGCCTAAGGTTCCCAGATACGCAGTATTTT
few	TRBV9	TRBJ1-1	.	CASSPRQVNTEAFF	TGTGCCAGCAGCCCCCGACAGGTGAACACTGAAGCTTTCTTT
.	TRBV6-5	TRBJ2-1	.	CASSYSKGKAYNEQFF	TGTGCCAGCAGTTACTCAAAAGGCAAAGCATACAATGAGCAGTTCTTC
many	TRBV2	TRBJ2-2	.	CASKTRANTGELFF	TGTGCCAGCAAAACGCGAGCGAACACCGGGGAGCTGTTTTTT
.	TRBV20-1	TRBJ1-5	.	CSAARGLANQPQHF	TGCAGTGCCGCCAGGGGCTTAGCAAATCAGCCCCAGCATTTT
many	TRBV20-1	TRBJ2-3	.	CSASPLSGYTDTQYF	TGCAGTGCTAGTCCGCTGAGCGGGTACACAGATACGCAGTATTTT
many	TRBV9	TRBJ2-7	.	CASSPSPSQGYEQYF	TGTGCCAGCAGCCCCTCCCCGTCCCAGGGTTACGAGCAGTACTTC
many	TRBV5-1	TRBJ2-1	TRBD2	CASSRSGSDYNEQFF	TGCGCCAGCAGCCGTAGCGGGAGTGATTACAATGAGCAGTTCTTC
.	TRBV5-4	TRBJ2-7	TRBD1	CASSPFRDRVTEQYF	TGTGCCAGCAGCCCTTTCCGGGACAGGGTTACCGAGCAGTACTTC
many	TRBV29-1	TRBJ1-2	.	CSVGRGRGYTF	TGCAGCGTTGGTCGGGGACGGGGCTACACCTTC
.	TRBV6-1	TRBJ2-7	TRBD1	CASRIAGGGYEQYF	TGTGCCAGCAGGATCGCAGGGGGTGGCTACGAGCAGTACTTC